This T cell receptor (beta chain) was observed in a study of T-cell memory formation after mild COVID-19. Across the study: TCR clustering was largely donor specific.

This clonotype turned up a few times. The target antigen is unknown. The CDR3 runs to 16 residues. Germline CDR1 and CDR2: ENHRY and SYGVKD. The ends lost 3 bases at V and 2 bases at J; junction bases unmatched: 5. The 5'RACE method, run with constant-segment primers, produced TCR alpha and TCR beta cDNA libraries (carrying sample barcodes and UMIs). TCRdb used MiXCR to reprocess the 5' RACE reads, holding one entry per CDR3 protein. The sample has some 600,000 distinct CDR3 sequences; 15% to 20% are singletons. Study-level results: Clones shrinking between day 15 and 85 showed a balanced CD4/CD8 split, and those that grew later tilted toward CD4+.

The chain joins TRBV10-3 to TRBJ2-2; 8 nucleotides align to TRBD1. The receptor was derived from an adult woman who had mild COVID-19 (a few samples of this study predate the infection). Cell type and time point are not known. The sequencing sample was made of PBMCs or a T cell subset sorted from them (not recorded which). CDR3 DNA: TGTGCCATCAGTGACTTGGGACAGGTTAACACCGGGGAGCTGTTTTTT. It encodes CAISDLGQVNTGELFF.